Listed here are 3 T cell receptor beta chains from one sample, sequenced in a study of vaccination and CD4 T cells after COVID-19. Their recognized antigens are unknown. Sequenced with the Oncomine TCR Beta short-read assay was DNA taken from cultured CD4+ T cells. TCRdb ran MiXCR on the PCR reads and lists one entry per CDR3 protein. Among fewer than 20,000 distinct CDR3 sequences, around 44% were seen once, and the ten largest hold 7.3%. Treatment here: 10-day PBMC culture with coronavirus spike peptide pools or control peptides (ViraFEST assay). Sequenced here: CD4+ T cells from blood, cultured in vitro, sampled after SARS-CoV-2 vaccination. The receptor set was obtained from a human donor who had recovered from COVID-19.

V gene TRBV7-3 combines with J gene TRBJ2-1; D possibly corresponds to TRBD2 (6 bases). Trimming took off 5 bases at V and 4 bases at J, with 12 bases between the two ends. CDR3 length: 14 amino acids. Germline V CDR1 and CDR2: SGHTA, FQGTGA. The CDR3: CASSLTGGYNEQFF. CDR3 bases: TGTGCCAGCAGCCTCACCGGGGGTTACAATGAGCAGTTCTTC.

This clonotype turned up a few times. This chain connects TRBV20-1 to TRBJ2-3; 8 bases are shared with TRBD2. Losses at the gene ends were 3 bases for V and 3 bases for J; bases not matched to a gene: 5. The CDR3 has 14 amino acids. The germline V gene encodes CDR1 DFQATT and CDR2 SNEGSKA (reference sequence). CDR3 DNA sequence: TGCAGTGCTAGTATACCTAGCGGGACAGATACGCAGTATTTT. Its protein product is CSASIPSGTDTQYF.

The chain couples TRBV20-1 to TRBJ1-1; 8 bases are a match to TRBD1. The V gene end was trimmed by 3 bases and the J gene end by 7 bases; junction bases not matched to a gene: 10. This CDR3 is built from 14 residues. The germline V gene encodes CDR1 DFQATT and CDR2 SNEGSKA (reference sequence). CDR3 nucleotide sequence: TGCAGTGCTAGTAATCCGGACAGGGACGGTGAAGCTTTCTTT. It codes for CSASNPDRDGEAFF.